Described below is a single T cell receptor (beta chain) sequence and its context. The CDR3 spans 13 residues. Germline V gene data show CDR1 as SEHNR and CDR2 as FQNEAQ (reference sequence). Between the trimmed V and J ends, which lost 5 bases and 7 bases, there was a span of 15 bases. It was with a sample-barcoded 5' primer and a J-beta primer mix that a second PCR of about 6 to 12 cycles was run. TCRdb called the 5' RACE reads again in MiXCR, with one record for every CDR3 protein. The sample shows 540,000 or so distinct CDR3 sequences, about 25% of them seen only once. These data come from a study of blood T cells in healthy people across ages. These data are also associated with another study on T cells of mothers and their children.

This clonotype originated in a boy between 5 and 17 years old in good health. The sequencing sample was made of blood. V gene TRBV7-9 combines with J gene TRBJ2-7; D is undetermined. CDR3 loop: CASSPTTPEEQYF. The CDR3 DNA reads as TGTGCCAGCAGCCCGACGACCCCCGAGGAGCAGTACTTC.